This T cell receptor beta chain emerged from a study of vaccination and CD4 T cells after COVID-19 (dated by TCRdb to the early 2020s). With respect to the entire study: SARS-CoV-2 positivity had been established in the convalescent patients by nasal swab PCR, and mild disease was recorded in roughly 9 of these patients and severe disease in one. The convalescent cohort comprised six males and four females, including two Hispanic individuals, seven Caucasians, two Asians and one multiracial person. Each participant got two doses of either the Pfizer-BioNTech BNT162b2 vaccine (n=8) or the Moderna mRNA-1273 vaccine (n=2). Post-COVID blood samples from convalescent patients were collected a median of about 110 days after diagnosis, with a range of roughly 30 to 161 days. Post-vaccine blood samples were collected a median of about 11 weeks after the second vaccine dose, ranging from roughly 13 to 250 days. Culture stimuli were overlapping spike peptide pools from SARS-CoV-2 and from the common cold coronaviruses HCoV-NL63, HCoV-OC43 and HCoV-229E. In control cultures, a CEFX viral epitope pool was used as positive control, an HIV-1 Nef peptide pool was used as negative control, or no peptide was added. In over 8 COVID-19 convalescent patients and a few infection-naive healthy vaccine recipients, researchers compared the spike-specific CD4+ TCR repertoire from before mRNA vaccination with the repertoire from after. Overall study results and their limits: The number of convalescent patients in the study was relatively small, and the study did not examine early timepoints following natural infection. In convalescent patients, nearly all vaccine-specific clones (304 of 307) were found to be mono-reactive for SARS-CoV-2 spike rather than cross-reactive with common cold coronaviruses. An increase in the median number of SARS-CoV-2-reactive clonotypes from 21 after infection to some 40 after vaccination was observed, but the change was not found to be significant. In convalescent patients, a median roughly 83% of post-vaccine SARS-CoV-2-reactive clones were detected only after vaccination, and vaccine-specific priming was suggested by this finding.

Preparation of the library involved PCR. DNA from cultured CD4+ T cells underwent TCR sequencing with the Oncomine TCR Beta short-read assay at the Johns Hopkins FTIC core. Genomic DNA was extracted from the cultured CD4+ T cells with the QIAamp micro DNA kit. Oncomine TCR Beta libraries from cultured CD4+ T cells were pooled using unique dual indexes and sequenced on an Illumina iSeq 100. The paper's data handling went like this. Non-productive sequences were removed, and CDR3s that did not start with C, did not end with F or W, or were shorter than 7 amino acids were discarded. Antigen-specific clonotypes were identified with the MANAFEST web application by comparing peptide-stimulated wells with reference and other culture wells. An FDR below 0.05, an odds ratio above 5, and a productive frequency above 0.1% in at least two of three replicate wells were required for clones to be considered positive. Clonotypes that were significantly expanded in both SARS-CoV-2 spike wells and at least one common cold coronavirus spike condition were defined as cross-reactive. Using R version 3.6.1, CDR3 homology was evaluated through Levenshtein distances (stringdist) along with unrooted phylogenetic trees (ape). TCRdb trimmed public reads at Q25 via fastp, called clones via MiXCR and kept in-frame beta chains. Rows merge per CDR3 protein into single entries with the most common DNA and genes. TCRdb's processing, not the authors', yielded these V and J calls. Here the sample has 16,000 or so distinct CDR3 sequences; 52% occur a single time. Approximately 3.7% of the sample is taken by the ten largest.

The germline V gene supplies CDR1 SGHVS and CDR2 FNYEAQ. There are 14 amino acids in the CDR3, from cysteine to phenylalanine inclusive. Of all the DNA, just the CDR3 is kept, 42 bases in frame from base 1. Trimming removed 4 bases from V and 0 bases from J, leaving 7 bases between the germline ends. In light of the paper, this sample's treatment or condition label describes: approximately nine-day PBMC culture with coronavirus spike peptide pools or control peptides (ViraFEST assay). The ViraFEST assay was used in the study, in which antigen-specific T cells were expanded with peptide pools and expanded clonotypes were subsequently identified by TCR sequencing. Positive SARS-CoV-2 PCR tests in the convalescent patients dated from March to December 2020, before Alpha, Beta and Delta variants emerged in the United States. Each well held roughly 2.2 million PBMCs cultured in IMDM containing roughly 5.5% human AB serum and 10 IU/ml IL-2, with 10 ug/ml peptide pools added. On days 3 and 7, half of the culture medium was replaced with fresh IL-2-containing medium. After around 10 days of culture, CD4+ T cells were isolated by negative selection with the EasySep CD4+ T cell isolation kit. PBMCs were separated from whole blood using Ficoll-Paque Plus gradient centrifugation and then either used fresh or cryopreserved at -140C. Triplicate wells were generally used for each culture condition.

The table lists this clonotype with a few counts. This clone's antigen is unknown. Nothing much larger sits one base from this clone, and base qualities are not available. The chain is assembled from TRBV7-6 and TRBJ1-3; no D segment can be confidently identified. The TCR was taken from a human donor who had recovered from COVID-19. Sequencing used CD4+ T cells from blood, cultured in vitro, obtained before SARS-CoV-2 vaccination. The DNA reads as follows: TGTGCCAGCAGCTCGGGCAGCTCTGGAAACACCATATATTTT. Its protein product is CASSSGSSGNTIYF.